A selection of T cell receptor beta chains follows, all from one sample in a study of blood T cell repertoires in COVID-19. Profiling relied on immunoSEQ multiplex PCR, and the TCRdb table lists in-frame clones only, not all of them. The sample holds around 250,000 clones, roughly 87% seen once. Sequences were obtained from peripheral blood. These receptors were taken from a woman in her forties who had recovered from COVID-19. Both conserved end residues are trimmed from each CDR3. Each record gives: J gene, V gene, clone size, CDR3 protein. Clone sizes are given selectively: once, few, many, or a class where the clone is expanded.

>TRBJ2-7|TRBV6-5|.
ASSSPTSGAYEQY
>TRBJ1-3|TRBV30|.
AWSVTVSGNTIY
>TRBJ1-6|TRBV19|few
ASSIEGGGSAYSPLH
>TRBJ2-7|TRBV18|.
ASSPPDSSYEQY
>TRBJ2-1|TRBV12-3/TRBV12-4|.
ASSSGKQF
>TRBJ1-6|TRBV4-1|.
ASSQVRGGSPLH
>TRBJ2-6|TRBV5-8|.
ASSPQGVGANVLT
>TRBJ2-2|TRBV11-3|.
ASSSLRQTSNTGELF
>TRBJ1-5|TRBV29-1|.
SVRDSGNQPQH
>TRBJ2-3|TRBV7-2|.
ASSSQAGVVEDTQY
>TRBJ1-5|TRBV30|.
AWSSWTGGVEPQH
>TRBJ2-5|TRBV5-4|.
ASRDRVRETQY
>TRBJ2-1|TRBV7-2|.
ASSPGPVYNEQF
>TRBJ2-3|TRBV5-4|.
ASSLILAGGPTRSTDTQY
>TRBJ2-2|TRBV5-1|.
ASSLAGNLPGELF
>TRBJ2-3|TRBV5-8|.
ASSAGSSGASTDTQY
>TRBJ2-1|TRBV10-3|.
AISGGWGDYNEQF
>TRBJ2-1|TRBV5-6|once
ASSSSLAGDSQF
>TRBJ1-2|TRBV10-3|.
AISLDRGYGYT
>TRBJ1-1|TRBV29-1|.
TTSGNTEAF
>TRBJ2-1|TRBV5-1|.
ASSLAPLAGGPEQF
>TRBJ2-2|TRBV7-8|.
ASSSSREIGELF
>TRBJ1-3|TRBV5-1|.
ASSLSGRQGTRSGNTIY
>TRBJ2-5|TRBV7-3|once
ASSVGAAPDQETQY
>TRBJ2-7|TRBV5-1|.
ASSLSLSHYEQY
>TRBJ1-4|TRBV24-1|.
ATSDSGTGSWKLF
>TRBJ2-3|TRBV3-1/TRBV3-2|.
ASSQDRLAGTQY
>TRBJ1-5|TRBV9|few
ASSTTGGFGQPQH
>TRBJ2-7|TRBV5-1|.
ASSSRQGFHEQY
>TRBJ1-1|TRBV30|.
AWGYRVGTEAF
>TRBJ1-6|TRBV7-7|.
ASSLQGNSPLH
>TRBJ2-1|TRBV29-1|.
SVHRDGEQF
>TRBJ2-1|TRBV11-2|.
ASSSRGLAGGQENNEQF
>TRBJ2-6|TRBV5-1|.
ASRQGSGANVLT
>TRBJ2-1|TRBV14|.
ASSQWIGDEQF
>TRBJ1-4|TRBV5-1|.
ASSLDRSREKLF
>TRBJ2-1|TRBV9|once
ASSASHEQF
>TRBJ1-2|TRBV3-1/TRBV3-2|.
ASSQESGGTGYT
>TRBJ2-7|TRBV5-4|.
ASSHSPLVPSSYEQY
>TRBJ2-3|TRBV10-3|.
AISESNGVQEY
>TRBJ2-2|TRBV19|.
ASSIQRLAGTGELF
>TRBJ2-1|TRBV10-3|.
AISEATLTPTPGNEQF
>TRBJ1-5|TRBV7-9|.
ASSFTGNQPQH
>TRBJ1-1|TRBV4-1|.
ASSPTRHNLNTEAF
>TRBJ2-7|TRBV7-9|.
ASSLDSRSEQY
>TRBJ1-5|TRBV28|.
ASSLRAGDPNQPQH
>TRBJ1-2|TRBV25-1|.
ASSERYDYGYT
>TRBJ1-2|TRBV9|.
ASSYSEGLGGYGYT
>TRBJ2-7|TRBV9|.
ASSLGQGSYEQY
>TRBJ2-7|TRBV27|.
ASIPTGGSPYEQY
>TRBJ1-6|TRBV30|.
AWTGGYSPLH